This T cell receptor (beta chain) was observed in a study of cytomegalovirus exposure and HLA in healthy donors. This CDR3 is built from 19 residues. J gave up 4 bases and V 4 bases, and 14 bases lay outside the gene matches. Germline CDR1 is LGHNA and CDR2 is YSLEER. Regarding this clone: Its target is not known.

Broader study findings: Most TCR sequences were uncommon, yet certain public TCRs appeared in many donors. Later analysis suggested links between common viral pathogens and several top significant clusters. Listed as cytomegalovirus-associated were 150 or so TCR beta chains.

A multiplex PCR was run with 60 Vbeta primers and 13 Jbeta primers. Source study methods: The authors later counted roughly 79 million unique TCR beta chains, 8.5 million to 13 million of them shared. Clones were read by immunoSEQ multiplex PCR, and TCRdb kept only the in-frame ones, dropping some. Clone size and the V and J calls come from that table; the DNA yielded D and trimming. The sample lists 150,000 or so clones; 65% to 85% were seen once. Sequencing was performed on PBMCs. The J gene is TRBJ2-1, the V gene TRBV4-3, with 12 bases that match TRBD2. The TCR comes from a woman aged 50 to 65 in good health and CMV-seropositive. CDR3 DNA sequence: TGCGCCAGCAGCCGAACTTATCCTAGCGGGGGGGCTCAATACAATGAGCAGTTCTTC. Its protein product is CASSRTYPSGGAQYNEQFF.